These T cell receptor beta chains were read from a single sample in a study of glioma-infiltrating T cells. TCRdb redid the calling of the multiplex PCR reads with MiXCR, one entry per CDR3 protein. The table includes under 150,000 distinct CDR3 sequences, around 25% detected once. The material sequenced was glioma tissue, nonneoplastic brain tissue, or PBMCs (not recorded which). The receptors originated from a human donor with low-grade glioma or glioblastoma, undergoing nonglioma brain surgery, or in good health (not recorded which). The CDR3 runs from the conserved cysteine through the conserved F or W. Fields, in order: D gene, J gene, clone size, V gene, CDR3 protein, CDR3 DNA. The D gene is left open where the match is weak. Clone size, where shown, is once, few, many, or a class for clones that have expanded.

TRBD2,TRBJ2-3,.,TRBV3-1,CASSKRELTHTQYF,TGTGCCAGCAGCAAGCGGGAACTTACTCATACGCAGTATTTT
.,TRBJ1-6,few,TRBV4-1,CASSQVPGDNSPLHF,TGCGCCAGCAGCCAAGTGCCGGGGGATAATTCACCCCTCCACTTT
.,TRBJ2-1,few,TRBV14,CASSQDLWISQSSYNEQFF,TGTGCCAGCAGCCAAGATCTTTGGATCTCCCAAAGCTCCTACAATGAGCAGTTCTTC
.,TRBJ1-2,.,TRBV19,CASSEQINYGYTF,TGTGCCAGTAGTGAACAGATCAACTATGGCTACACCTTC
.,TRBJ2-1,.,TRBV14,CASSHGRPIDNEQFF,TGTGCCAGCAGCCACGGGCGGCCGATTGACAATGAGCAGTTCTTC
.,TRBJ1-6,many,TRBV6-1,CASRGEGSNSPLHF,TGTGCCAGCCGAGGAGAGGGATCCAATTCACCCCTCCACTTT
TRBD1,TRBJ1-5,many,TRBV6-1,CASSQTGGFNQPQHF,TGTGCCAGCAGCCAGACAGGGGGGTTCAATCAGCCCCAGCATTTT
TRBD1,TRBJ1-5,few,TRBV10-2,CASTLTGGQPQHF,TGCGCCAGCACCCTGACAGGGGGCCAGCCCCAGCATTTT
.,TRBJ2-3,many,TRBV20-1,CSAGGTQDTQYF,TGCAGTGCTGGCGGGACCCAAGATACGCAGTATTTT
.,TRBJ2-3,few,TRBV4-1,CASSQDPGGYTDTQYF,TGCGCCAGCAGCCAAGATCCTGGCGGATACACAGATACGCAGTATTTT
TRBD1,TRBJ1-5,.,TRBV7-2,CASSSTGASQPQHF,TGTGCCAGCAGCTCGACAGGGGCTAGTCAGCCCCAGCATTTT
.,TRBJ2-1,many,TRBV6-1,CASREDSYNEQFF,TGTGCCAGCAGAGAGGACAGTTACAATGAGCAGTTCTTC
TRBD1,TRBJ1-1,.,TRBV12-3/TRBV12-4,CASRYPGQGARSTEAFF,TGTGCCAGCAGATACCCAGGACAGGGGGCGCGGAGCACTGAAGCTTTCTTT
TRBD1,TRBJ1-5,few,TRBV3-1,CASSLGQAPSGGQPQHF,TGTGCCAGCAGCCTGGGACAGGCTCCGTCGGGCGGTCAGCCCCAGCATTTT